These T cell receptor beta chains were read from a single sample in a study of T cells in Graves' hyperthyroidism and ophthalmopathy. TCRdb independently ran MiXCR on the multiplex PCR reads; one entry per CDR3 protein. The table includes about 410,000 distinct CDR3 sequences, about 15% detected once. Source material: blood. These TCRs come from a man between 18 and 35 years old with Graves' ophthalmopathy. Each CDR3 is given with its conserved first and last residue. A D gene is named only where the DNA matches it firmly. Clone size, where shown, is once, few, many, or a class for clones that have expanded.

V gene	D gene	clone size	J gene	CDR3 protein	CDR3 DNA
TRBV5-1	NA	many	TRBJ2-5	CASSLGQSTGETQYF	TGCGCCAGCAGCTTGGGACAGTCGACCGGAGAGACCCAGTACTTC
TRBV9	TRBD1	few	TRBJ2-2	CASSGQGGTGELFF	TGTGCCAGCAGCGGACAGGGTGGCACCGGGGAGCTGTTTTTT
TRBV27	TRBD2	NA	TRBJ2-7	CASRNLAARSYEQYF	TGTGCCAGCAGAAATCTAGCGGCACGCTCCTACGAGCAGTACTTC
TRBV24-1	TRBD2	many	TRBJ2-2	CATSDQGTSTGELFF	TGTGCCACCAGTGATCAAGGGACTAGCACCGGGGAGCTGTTTTTT
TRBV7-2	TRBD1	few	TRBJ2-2	CASSKDRVLDTGELFF	TGTGCCAGCAGCAAGGACAGGGTCCTCGACACCGGGGAGCTGTTTTTT
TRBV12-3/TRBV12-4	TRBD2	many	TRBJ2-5	CASSLRRRGGETQYF	TGTGCCAGCAGTTTAAGACGGCGGGGAGGGGAGACCCAGTACTTC
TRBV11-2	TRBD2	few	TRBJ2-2	CASSLGLEGTGELFF	TGTGCCAGCAGCCTAGGACTAGAGGGTACCGGGGAGCTGTTTTTT
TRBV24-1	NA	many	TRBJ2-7	CATSDFGTGGSYEQYF	TGTGCCACCAGTGATTTCGGTACAGGAGGCTCCTACGAGCAGTACTTC
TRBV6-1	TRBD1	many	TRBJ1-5	CASSEADRGGQPQHF	TGTGCCAGCAGTGAAGCTGACAGGGGCGGTCAGCCCCAGCATTTT
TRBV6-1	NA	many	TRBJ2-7	CASSESRVHTYEQYF	TGTGCCAGCAGTGAGTCCCGGGTCCATACCTACGAGCAGTACTTC
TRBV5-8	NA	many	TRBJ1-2	CASSVSRGYTF	TGTGCCAGCAGTGTCTCGCGGGGCTACACCTTC
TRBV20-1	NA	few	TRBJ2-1	CSASQPTYNEQFF	TGCAGTGCTAGCCAGCCCACCTACAATGAGCAGTTCTTC
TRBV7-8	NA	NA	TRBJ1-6	CASSLRTALWGDSPLHF	TGTGCCAGCAGCTTAAGGACAGCGTTATGGGGGGATTCACCCCTCCACTTT
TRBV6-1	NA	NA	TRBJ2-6	CASWDTKPSGANVLTF	TGTGCCAGCTGGGACACCAAACCCTCTGGGGCCAACGTCCTGACTTTC
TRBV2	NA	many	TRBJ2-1	CASSGLADYNEQFF	TGTGCCAGCAGTGGGCTAGCTGATTACAATGAGCAGTTCTTC
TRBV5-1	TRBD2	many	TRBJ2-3	CASSATSGGATDTQYF	TGCGCCAGCAGCGCTACTAGCGGGGGGGCTACAGATACGCAGTATTTT
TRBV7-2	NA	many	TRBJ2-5	CASSLGLGQETQYF	TGTGCCAGCAGCTTAGGACTAGGACAAGAGACCCAGTACTTC
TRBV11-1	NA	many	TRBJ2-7	CASSFRGENEQYF	TGTGCCAGCAGCTTCCGCGGGGAGAACGAGCAGTACTTC
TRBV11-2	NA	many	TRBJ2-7	CASSLGGIYEQYF	TGTGCCAGCAGCTTAGGTGGCATATACGAGCAGTACTTC
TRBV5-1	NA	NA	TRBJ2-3	CASSLGYSITDTQYF	TGCGCCAGCAGCTTGGGTTATAGCATCACAGATACGCAGTATTTT
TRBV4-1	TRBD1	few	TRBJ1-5	CASSQAGDSPGPQHF	TGCGCCAGCAGCCAAGCGGGGGACAGCCCAGGTCCCCAGCATTTT
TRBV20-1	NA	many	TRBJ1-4	CSPRGATNEKLFF	TGCAGCCCAAGGGGCGCAACTAATGAAAAACTGTTTTTT
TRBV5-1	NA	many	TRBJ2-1	CASSLPNRQANNEQFF	TGCGCCAGCAGCTTACCCAACCGACAGGCCAACAATGAGCAGTTCTTC
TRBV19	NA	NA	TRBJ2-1	CASTLYGTPGNEQFF	TGTGCCAGTACCCTTTACGGGACGCCTGGCAATGAGCAGTTCTTC
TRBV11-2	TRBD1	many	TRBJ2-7	CASRGDRDTYEQYF	TGTGCCAGCAGGGGTGACAGGGACACCTACGAGCAGTACTTC
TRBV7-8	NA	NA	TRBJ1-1	CASSLVPTNTEAFF	TGTGCCAGCAGCTTAGTTCCCACCAACACTGAAGCTTTCTTT
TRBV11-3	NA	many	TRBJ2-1	CASSAGPGEPDNEQFF	TGTGCCAGCAGTGCTGGACCGGGAGAACCCGACAATGAGCAGTTCTTC
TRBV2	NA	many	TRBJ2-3	CASSERIVRVAKDTQYF	TGTGCCAGCAGTGAACGGATTGTAAGGGTAGCTAAGGATACGCAGTATTTT
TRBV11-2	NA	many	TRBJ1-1	CASSYDRGTEAFF	TGTGCCAGCAGCTACGACCGGGGGACTGAAGCTTTCTTT
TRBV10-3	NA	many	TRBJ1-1	CAISESRGAEAFF	TGTGCCATCAGTGAGTCGAGGGGGGCTGAAGCTTTCTTT
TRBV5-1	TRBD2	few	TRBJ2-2	CASQAWRGAFPNTGELFF	TGCGCCAGTCAGGCGTGGCGGGGGGCCTTTCCGAACACCGGGGAGCTGTTTTTT
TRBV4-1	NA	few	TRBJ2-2	CASSQEGYTGELFF	TGCGCCAGCAGCCAAGAGGGCTACACCGGGGAGCTGTTTTTT
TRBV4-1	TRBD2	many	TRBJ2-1	CASSQAGDYYNEQFF	TGCGCCAGCAGCCAGGCGGGAGATTACTACAATGAGCAGTTCTTC
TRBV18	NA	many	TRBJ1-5	CASSPQGEGNQPQHF	TGTGCCAGCTCACCACAAGGTGAGGGCAATCAGCCCCAGCATTTT
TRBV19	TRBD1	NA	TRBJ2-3	CASRSPGQGSDTQYF	TGTGCCAGTAGATCACCGGGACAGGGGTCAGATACGCAGTATTTT
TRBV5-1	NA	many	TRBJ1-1	CASSLDQGRTEAFF	TGCGCCAGCAGCTTGGATCAGGGTAGGACTGAAGCTTTCTTT
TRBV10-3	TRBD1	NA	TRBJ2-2	CASRQGLSGELFF	TGTGCCTCAAGACAGGGTTTATCCGGGGAGCTGTTTTTT
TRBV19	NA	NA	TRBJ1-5	CASNREVGNQPQHF	TGTGCCAGTAACCGGGAGGTGGGCAATCAGCCCCAGCATTTT
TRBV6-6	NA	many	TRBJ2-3	CASSYSQLTDTQYF	TGTGCCAGCAGTTACTCTCAGCTCACAGATACGCAGTATTTT
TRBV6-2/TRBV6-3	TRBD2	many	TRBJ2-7	CASSSQFSGSYEQYF	TGTGCCAGCAGTTCCCAATTTAGCGGGTCCTACGAGCAGTACTTC
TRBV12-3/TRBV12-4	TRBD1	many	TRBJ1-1	CASSSGTGHTEAFF	TGTGCCAGCAGTTCCGGGACAGGGCACACTGAAGCTTTCTTT
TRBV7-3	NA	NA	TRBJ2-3	CASSLTDTWAAQYF	TGTGCCAGCAGCTTAACGGACACCTGGGCGGCGCAGTATTTT
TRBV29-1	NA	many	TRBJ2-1	CSAESSYNEQFF	TGCAGCGCCGAAAGCTCCTACAATGAGCAGTTCTTC
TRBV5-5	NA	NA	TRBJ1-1	CASSWGLAGAYTEAFF	TGTGCCAGCAGCTGGGGTCTAGCCGGGGCTTACACTGAAGCTTTCTTT